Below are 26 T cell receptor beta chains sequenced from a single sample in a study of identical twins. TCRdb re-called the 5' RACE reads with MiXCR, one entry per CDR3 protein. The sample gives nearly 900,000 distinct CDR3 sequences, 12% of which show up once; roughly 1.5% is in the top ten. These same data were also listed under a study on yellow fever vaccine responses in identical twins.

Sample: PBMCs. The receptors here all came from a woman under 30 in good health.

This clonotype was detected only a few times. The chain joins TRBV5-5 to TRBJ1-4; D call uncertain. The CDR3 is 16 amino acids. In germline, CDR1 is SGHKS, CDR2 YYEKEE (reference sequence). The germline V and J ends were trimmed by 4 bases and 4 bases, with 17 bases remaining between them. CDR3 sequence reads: CASSRLAVDFNEKLFF. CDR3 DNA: TGTGCCAGCAGCAGGCTGGCAGTTGATTTTAATGAAAAACTGTTTTTT. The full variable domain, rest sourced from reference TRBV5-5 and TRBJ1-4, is DAGVTQSPTHLIKTRGQQVTLRCSPISGHKSVSWYQQVLGQGPQFIFQYYEKEERGRGNFPDRFSARQFPNYSSELNVNALLLGDSALYLCASSRLAVDFNEKLFFGSGTQLSVL.

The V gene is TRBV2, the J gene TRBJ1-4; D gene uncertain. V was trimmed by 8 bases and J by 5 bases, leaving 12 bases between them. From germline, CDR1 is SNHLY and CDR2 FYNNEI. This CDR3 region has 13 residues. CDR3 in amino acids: CASRSQVNEKLFF. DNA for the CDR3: TGTGCCAGCCGGTCGCAGGTCAATGAAAAACTGTTTTTT. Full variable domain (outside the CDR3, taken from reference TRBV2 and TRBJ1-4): EPEVTQTPSHQVTQMGQEVILRCVPISNHLYFYWYRQILGQKVEFLVSFYNNEISEKSEIFDDQFSVERPDGSNFTLKIRSTKLEDSAMYFCASRSQVNEKLFFGSGTQLSVL.

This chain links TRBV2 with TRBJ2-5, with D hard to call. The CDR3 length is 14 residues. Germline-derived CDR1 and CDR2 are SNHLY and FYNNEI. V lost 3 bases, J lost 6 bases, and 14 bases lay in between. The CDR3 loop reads CASSERQQLKTQYF. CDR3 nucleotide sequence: TGTGCCAGCAGTGAGAGGCAACAGCTGAAGACCCAGTACTTC.

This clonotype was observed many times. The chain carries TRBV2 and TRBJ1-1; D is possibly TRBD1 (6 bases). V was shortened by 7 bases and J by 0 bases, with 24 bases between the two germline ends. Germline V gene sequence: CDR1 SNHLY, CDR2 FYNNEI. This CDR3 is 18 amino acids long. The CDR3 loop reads CASMTGTPIWGLNTEAFF. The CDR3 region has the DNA TGTGCCAGCATGACCGGGACACCGATATGGGGATTGAACACTGAAGCTTTCTTT. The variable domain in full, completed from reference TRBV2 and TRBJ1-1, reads EPEVTQTPSHQVTQMGQEVILRCVPISNHLYFYWYRQILGQKVEFLVSFYNNEISEKSEIFDDQFSVERPDGSNFTLKIRSTKLEDSAMYFCASMTGTPIWGLNTEAFFGQGTRLTVV.

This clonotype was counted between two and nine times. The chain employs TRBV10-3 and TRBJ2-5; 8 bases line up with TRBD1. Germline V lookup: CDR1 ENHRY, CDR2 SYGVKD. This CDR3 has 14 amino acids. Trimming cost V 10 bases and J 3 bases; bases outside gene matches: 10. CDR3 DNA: TGTGCCACCCGACAGGGGAAACCAGAAGAGACCCAGTACTTC. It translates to CATRQGKPEETQYF.

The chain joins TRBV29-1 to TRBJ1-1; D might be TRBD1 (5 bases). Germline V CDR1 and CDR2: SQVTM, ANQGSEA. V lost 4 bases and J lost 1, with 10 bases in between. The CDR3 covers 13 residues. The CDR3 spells CSVAGVPNTEAFF. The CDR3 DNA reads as TGCAGCGTTGCGGGGGTACCGAACACTGAAGCTTTCTTT.

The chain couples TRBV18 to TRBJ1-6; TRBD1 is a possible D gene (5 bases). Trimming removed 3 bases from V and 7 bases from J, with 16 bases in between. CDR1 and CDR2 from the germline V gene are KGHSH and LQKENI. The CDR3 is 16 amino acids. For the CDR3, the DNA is TGTGCCAGCTCACCGAACCGGGACGGACTGAATTCACCCCTCCACTTT. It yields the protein CASSPNRDGLNSPLHF.

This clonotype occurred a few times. The chain's CDR3 is CSARLFGGSSYLSDTQYF. In nucleotides, the CDR3 is TGCAGTGCTAGATTGTTCGGCGGGAGCTCGTATTTATCAGATACGCAGTATTTT. The chain is built from TRBV20-1 and TRBJ2-3; 7 positions match TRBD2. The CDR3 is 18 residues long. V was clipped by 2 bases and J by 4 bases; unmatched bases: 18. Germline values: CDR1 DFQATT, CDR2 SNEGSKA (reference sequence).

The chain's CDR3 is CATSRDIGTTNEKLFF. In DNA form, the CDR3 reads TGTGCCACCAGCAGAGATATAGGGACTACTAATGAAAAACTGTTTTTT. The chain is built from TRBV15 and TRBJ1-4; D is possibly TRBD1 (5 bases). The V end was cut by 0 bases, the J end by 2 bases, with 10 bases between. CDR3 length: 16 residues. The germline V gene has CDR1 LNHNV and CDR2 YYDKDF (reference sequence).

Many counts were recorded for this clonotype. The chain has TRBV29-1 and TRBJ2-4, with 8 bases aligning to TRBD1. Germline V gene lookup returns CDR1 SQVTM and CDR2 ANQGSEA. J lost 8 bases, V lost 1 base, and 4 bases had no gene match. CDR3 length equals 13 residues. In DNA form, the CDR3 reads TGCAGCGTTGAAGGGGACAGGAGGGACATTCAGTACTTC. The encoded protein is CSVEGDRRDIQYF.

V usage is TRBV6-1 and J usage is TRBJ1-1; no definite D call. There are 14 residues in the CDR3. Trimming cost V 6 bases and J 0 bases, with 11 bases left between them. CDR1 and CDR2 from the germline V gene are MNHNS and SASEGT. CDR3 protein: CASSRHTMNTEAFF. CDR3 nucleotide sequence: TGTGCCAGCAGCCGACACACTATGAACACTGAAGCTTTCTTT.

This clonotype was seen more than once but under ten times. This CDR3 is CASRRSVSPSEQYF. DNA for the CDR3: TGTGCCAGTCGGAGGAGCGTTTCCCCATCAGAGCAGTACTTC. V and J are TRBV12-3 or TRBV12-4 and TRBJ2-7; possibly TRBD2 for D (5 bases). The CDR3 sequence is 14 residues long. Trimming left V 9 bases short and J 7 bases short, with 22 bases between.

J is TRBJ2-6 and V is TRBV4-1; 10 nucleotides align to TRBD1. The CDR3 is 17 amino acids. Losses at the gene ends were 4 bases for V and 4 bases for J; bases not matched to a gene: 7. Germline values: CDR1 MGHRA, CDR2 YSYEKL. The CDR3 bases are TGCGCCAGCAGCCCTCGACAGGGGGCAGCGGGGGCCAACGTCCTGACTTTC. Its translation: CASSPRQGAAGANVLTF.

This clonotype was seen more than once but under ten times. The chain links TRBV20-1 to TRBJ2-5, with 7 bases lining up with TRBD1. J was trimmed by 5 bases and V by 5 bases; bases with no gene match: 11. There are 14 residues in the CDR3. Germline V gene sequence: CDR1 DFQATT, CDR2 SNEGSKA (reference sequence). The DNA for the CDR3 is TGCAGTGCTGGGGGAACAGGGGCCGCGGAGACCCAGTACTTC. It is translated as CSAGGTGAAETQYF.

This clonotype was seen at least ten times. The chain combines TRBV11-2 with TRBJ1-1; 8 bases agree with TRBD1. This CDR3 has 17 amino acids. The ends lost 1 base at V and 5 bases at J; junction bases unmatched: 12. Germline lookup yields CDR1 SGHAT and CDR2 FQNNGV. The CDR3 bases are TGTGCCAGCAGCTTAGCCGGGGACAGGTACTTGGGGACTGAAGCTTTCTTT. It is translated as CASSLAGDRYLGTEAFF.

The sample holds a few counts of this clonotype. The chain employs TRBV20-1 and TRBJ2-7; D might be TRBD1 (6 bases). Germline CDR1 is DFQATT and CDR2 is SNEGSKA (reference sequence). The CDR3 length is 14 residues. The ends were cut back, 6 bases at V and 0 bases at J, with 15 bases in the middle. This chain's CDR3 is CSAVASDSSYEQYF. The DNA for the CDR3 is TGCAGTGCCGTAGCCTCGGACAGCTCCTACGAGCAGTACTTC.

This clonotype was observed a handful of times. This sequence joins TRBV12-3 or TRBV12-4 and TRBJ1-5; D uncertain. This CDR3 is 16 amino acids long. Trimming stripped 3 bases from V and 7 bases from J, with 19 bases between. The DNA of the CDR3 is TGTGCCAGCAGTTTGCCTACCGGAGGGAGATCCCAGCCCCAGCATTTT. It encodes CASSLPTGGRSQPQHF.

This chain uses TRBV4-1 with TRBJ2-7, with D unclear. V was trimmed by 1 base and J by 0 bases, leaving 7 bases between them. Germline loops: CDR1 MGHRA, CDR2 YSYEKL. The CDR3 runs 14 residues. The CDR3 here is CASSQAVFSYEQYF. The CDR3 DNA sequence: TGCGCCAGCAGCCAAGCCGTTTTCTCCTACGAGCAGTACTTC.

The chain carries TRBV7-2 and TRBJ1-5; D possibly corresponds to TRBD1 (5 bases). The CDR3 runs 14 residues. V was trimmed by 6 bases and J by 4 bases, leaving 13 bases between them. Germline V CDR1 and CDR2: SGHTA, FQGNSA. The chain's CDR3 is CASSRQGVNQPQHF. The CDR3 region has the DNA TGTGCCAGCAGTCGCCAGGGAGTTAATCAGCCCCAGCATTTT.

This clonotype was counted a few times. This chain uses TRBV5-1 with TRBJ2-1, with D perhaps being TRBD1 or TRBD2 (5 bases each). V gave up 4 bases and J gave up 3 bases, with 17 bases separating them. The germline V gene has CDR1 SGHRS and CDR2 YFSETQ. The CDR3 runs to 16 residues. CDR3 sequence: CASSATQGRVYNEQFF. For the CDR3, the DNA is TGCGCCAGCAGCGCGACCCAGGGACGGGTCTACAATGAGCAGTTCTTC.

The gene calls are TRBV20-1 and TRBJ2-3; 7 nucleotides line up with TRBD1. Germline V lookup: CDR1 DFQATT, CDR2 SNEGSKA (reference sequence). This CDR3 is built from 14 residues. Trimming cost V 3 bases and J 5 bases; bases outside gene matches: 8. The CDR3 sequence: CSASKGTVEDTQYF. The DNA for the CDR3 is TGCAGTGCTAGTAAGGGGACAGTCGAAGATACGCAGTATTTT.

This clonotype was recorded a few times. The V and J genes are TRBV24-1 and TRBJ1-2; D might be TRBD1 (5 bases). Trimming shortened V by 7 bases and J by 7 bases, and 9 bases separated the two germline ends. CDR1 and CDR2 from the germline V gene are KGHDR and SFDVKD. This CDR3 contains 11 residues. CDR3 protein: CATSQGAGYTF. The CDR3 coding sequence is TGTGCCACCAGCCAGGGAGCTGGCTACACCTTC.

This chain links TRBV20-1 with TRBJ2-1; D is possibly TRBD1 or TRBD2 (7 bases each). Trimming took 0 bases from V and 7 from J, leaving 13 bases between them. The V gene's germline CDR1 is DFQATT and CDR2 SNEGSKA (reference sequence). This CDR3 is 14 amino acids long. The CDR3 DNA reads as TGCAGTGCTAGAGATCGGCAGGGGGGGAATGAGCAGTTCTTC. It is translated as CSARDRQGGNEQFF.

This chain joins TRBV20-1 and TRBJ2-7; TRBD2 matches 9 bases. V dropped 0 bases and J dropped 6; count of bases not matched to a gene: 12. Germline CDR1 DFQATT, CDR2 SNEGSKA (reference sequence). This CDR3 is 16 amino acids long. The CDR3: CSARDLGGSGSGEQYF. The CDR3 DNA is TGCAGTGCTAGAGATCTTGGGGGTAGCGGGAGCGGCGAGCAGTACTTC.

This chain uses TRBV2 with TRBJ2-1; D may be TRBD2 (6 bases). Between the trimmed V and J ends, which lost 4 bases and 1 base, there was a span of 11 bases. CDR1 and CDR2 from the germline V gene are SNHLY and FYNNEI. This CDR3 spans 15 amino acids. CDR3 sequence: CASSVGGVSYNEQFF. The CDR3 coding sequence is TGTGCCAGCAGTGTGGGCGGGGTGTCCTACAATGAGCAGTTCTTC.

Here the CDR3 DNA reads TGTGCCAGCAGCTTGAATCGTAGACAGGACTCTGGGGCCAACGTCCTGACTTTC. This gives the protein CASSLNRRQDSGANVLTF. The chain links TRBV5-6 to TRBJ2-6, with D possibly matching TRBD1 (6 bases). The germline gives CDR1 SGHDT, CDR2 YYEEEE. The CDR3 consists of 18 residues. The V end lost 1 base, the J end lost 0 bases, and 14 bases lay between the germline ends.